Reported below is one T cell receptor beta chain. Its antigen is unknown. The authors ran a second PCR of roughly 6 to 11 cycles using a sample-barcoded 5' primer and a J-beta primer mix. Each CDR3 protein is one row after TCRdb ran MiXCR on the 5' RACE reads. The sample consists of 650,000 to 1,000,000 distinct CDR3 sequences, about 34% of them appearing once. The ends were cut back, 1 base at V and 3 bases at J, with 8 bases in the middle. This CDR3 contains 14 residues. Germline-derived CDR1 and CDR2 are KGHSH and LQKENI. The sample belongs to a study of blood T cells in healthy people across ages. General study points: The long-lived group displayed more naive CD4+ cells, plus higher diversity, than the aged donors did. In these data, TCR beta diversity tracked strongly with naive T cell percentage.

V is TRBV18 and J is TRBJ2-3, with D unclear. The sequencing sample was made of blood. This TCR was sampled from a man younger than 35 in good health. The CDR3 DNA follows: TGTGCCAGCTCACCACAGGTGGGGACAGATACGCAGTATTTT. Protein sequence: CASSPQVGTDTQYF.